The sequence of this TCR beta chain was determined in a study of blood T cell repertoires in COVID-19. The method was immunoSEQ multiplex PCR; TCRdb's version includes in-frame clones alone and lacks a portion of them. Found here are 85,000 to 120,000 clones, about 80% of them singletons; the top ten hold 11% to 15%. The CDR3 loop spans 15 amino acids. CDR1 and CDR2 from the germline V gene are LGHDT and YNNKEL (reference sequence). Trimming took off 1 base at V and 8 bases at J, with 15 bases between the two ends. The sequenced sample consisted of peripheral blood. J is TRBJ2-4 and V is TRBV3-1 (or the pseudogene TRBV3-2); TRBD1 might be the D (6 bases). This receptor was taken from a woman aged 55-69 years with acute or convalescent COVID-19. CDR3 loop: CASSQGDLAGDIQYF. In DNA, the CDR3 is TGTGCCAGCAGCCAAGGTGACCTAGCAGGGGACATTCAGTACTTC.